A selection of T cell receptor beta chains follows, all from one sample in a study of identical twins. In TCRdb, the 5' RACE reads were re-called with MiXCR into one record per CDR3 protein. This table has a few hundred thousand distinct CDR3 sequences, roughly 8.6% appearing once. In addition, the sample was reused for a study of yellow fever vaccine responses in identical twins.

Sequences were obtained from CD8+ T cells sorted from blood. All receptors come from a woman under 30 in good health. Both conserved end residues are part of each CDR3. The D gene is left open where the match is weak. Where a row states a size, it is once, few, many or the class of an expanded clone; other rows omit it.

>TRBD2|few|TRBV20-1|18|TRBJ2-6
CSASLTSGTASGANVLTF
TGCAGTGCTAGTCTAACTAGCGGAACTGCCTCTGGGGCCAACGTCCTGACTTTC
>-|few|TRBV7-2|14|TRBJ2-7
CASSLVGPTYEQYF
TGTGCCAGCAGCTTAGTCGGGCCAACCTACGAGCAGTACTTC
>TRBD2|-|TRBV6-2/TRBV6-3|15|TRBJ2-1
CASSLTSGVYNEQFF
TGTGCCAGCAGCCTGACTAGCGGGGTCTACAATGAGCAGTTCTTC
>-|few|TRBV18|13|TRBJ2-5
CASSPSPEETQYF
TGTGCCAGCTCACCATCCCCGGAGGAGACCCAGTACTTC
>TRBD2|many|TRBV5-1|16|TRBJ2-2
CASSWGLAGSAGELFF
TGCGCCAGCAGCTGGGGACTAGCGGGATCGGCCGGGGAGCTGTTTTTT
>-|few|TRBV28|12|TRBJ2-1
CASSNRENEQFF
TGTGCCAGCAGTAACAGGGAAAATGAGCAGTTCTTC
>TRBD2|few|TRBV27|13|TRBJ2-7
CASSSRGGYEQYF
TGTGCCAGCAGTTCCCGGGGAGGGTACGAGCAGTACTTC
>-|-|TRBV6-1|14|TRBJ2-7
CASSDGDLSYEQYF
TGTGCCAGCAGTGACGGGGACCTCTCCTACGAGCAGTACTTC
>TRBD1|many|TRBV20-1|14|TRBJ2-7
CSARGQETHYEQYF
TGCAGTGCTAGGGGACAGGAGACGCACTACGAGCAGTACTTC
>TRBD1|-|TRBV29-1|14|TRBJ2-3
CSVARTGAIDTQYF
TGCAGCGTTGCGCGGACAGGGGCGATAGATACGCAGTATTTT
>TRBD1|many|TRBV11-2|14|TRBJ1-6
CASSLTGGGSPLHF
TGTGCCAGCAGCTTGACAGGGGGCGGTTCACCCCTCCACTTT
>-|many|TRBV15|14|TRBJ2-1
CATSSWTNYNEQFF
TGTGCCACCAGCTCATGGACTAACTACAATGAGCAGTTCTTC
>-|-|TRBV7-9|15|TRBJ2-3
CASPSLAGTSDTQYF
TGTGCCAGCCCCTCTTTGGCGGGAACCTCAGATACGCAGTATTTT
>-|-|TRBV18|15|TRBJ1-4
CASSETGALNEKLFF
TGTGCCAGCTCGGAGACAGGAGCCCTTAATGAAAAACTGTTTTTT
>-|-|TRBV7-2|16|TRBJ2-1
CASSLFPGSSYNEQFF
TGTGCCAGCAGCTTATTTCCGGGGAGCTCCTACAATGAGCAGTTCTTC
>-|few|TRBV28|14|TRBJ2-3
CASSFSYSTDTQYF
TGTGCCAGCAGTTTCTCTTACAGCACAGATACGCAGTATTTT
>-|many|TRBV7-9|15|TRBJ2-1
CASSPAGEPYNEQFF
TGTGCCAGCAGCCCAGCAGGAGAACCCTACAATGAGCAGTTCTTC
>TRBD1|-|TRBV11-2|15|TRBJ2-7
CASSLDSGTAYEQYF
TGTGCCAGCAGCTTAGACTCCGGGACAGCCTACGAGCAGTACTTC
>-|few|TRBV10-3|17|TRBJ2-1
CAISVDGGPGSYNEQFF
TGTGCCATCAGCGTCGACGGGGGGCCGGGCTCCTACAATGAGCAGTTCTTC
>-|few|TRBV28|13|TRBJ1-2
CASSLEKYGGYTF
TGTGCCAGCAGTTTAGAAAAGTACGGGGGCTACACCTTC
>-|-|TRBV13|12|TRBJ2-1
CASSSRGREQFF
TGTGCCAGCAGCTCTAGAGGGCGGGAGCAGTTCTTC
>-|many|TRBV6-6|15|TRBJ1-4
CASSYKSGANEKLFF
TGTGCCAGCAGTTACAAGTCGGGGGCTAATGAAAAACTGTTTTTT
>TRBD2|many|TRBV7-9|14|TRBJ2-1
CASASGLANNEQFF
TGTGCCAGCGCCTCGGGACTAGCCAACAATGAGCAGTTCTTC
>-|many|TRBV29-1|13|TRBJ2-1
CSVEDAGGIEQFF
TGCAGCGTTGAAGATGCAGGGGGGATTGAGCAGTTCTTC
>-|-|TRBV7-9|14|TRBJ2-1
CASSLADGYNEQFF
TGTGCCAGCAGCTTAGCAGACGGTTACAATGAGCAGTTCTTC
>-|many|TRBV5-1|14|TRBJ2-7
CASSWKRGSYEQYF
TGCGCCAGCAGCTGGAAGAGGGGATCCTACGAGCAGTACTTC